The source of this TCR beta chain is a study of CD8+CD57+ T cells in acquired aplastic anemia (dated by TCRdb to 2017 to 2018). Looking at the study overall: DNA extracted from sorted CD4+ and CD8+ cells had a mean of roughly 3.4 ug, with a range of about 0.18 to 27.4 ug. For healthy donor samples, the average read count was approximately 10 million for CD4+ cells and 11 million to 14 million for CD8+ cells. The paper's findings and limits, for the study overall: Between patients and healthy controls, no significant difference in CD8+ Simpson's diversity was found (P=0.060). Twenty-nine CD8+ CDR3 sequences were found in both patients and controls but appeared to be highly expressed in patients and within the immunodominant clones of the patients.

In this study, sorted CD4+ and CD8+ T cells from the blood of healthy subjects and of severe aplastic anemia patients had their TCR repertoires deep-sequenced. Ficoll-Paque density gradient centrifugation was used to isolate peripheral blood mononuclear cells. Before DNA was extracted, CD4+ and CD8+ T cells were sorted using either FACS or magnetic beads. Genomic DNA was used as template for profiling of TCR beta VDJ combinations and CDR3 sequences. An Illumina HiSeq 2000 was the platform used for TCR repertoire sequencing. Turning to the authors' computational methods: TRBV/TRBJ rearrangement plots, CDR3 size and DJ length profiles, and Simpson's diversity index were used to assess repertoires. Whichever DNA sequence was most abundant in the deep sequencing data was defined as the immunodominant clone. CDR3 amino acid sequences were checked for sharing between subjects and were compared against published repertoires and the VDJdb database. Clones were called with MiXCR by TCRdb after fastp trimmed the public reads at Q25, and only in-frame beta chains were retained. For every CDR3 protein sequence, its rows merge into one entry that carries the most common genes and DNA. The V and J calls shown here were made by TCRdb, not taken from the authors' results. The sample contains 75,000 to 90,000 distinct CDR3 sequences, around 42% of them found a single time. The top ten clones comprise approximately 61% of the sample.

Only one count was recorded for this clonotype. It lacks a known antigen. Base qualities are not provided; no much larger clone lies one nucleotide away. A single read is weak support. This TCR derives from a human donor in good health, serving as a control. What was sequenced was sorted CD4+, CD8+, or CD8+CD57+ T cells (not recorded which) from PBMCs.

CDR3 region: CASTLGGAIDTQYF. At the DNA level, the sequence is TGTGCCAGCACCCTGGGGGGGGCGATAGATACGCAGTATTTT. Recombination joined TRBV25-1 with TRBJ2-3, with TRBD2 tentatively as D gene (7 bases match). V is reduced by 7 bases and J by 5 bases, leaving a spacing of 16 bases between them. Inclusive of the bounding cysteine and phenylalanine, the CDR3 is 14 residues long. CDR3 DNA only is kept here, 42 bases in frame from base 1. CDR1 and CDR2 (MGHDK, SYGVNS) derive from the germline V gene. When the CDR3 is completed using the reference TRBV25-1 and TRBJ2-3 genes on either side, the full variable domain is EADIYQTPRYLVIGTGKKITLECSQTMGHDKMYWYQQDPGMELHLIHYSYGVNSTEKGDLSSESTVSRIRTEHFPLTLESARPSHTSQYLCASTLGGAIDTQYFGPGTRLTVL.